The 13 T cell receptor beta chains below come from one sample, sequenced in a study of blood T cell repertoires in COVID-19. The table came from immunoSEQ multiplex PCR; TCRdb's copy has only in-frame clones and leaves some out. The sample shows 380,000 or so clones, 81% of them seen only once. The sequencing sample was made of peripheral blood. The receptors derive from a human donor with acute or convalescent COVID-19. The donor label of this sample is uncertain.

V is TRBV6-5 and J is TRBJ1-1; tentatively, D is TRBD1 (6 bases). CDR1 and CDR2 from the germline V gene are MNHEY and SVGAGI. CDR3 size: 14 residues. Trimming took off 6 bases at V and 2 bases at J, with 13 bases between the two ends. The CDR3 spells CASRGHQTNTEAFF. CDR3 coding DNA: TGTGCCAGCAGGGGACACCAAACTAACACTGAAGCTTTCTTT.

The V call is TRBV30, the J call TRBJ2-5; a weak D match, TRBD1 (5 bases). Germline V CDR1 and CDR2: GTSNPN, SVGIG (reference sequence). The V end was cut by 2 bases, the J end by 7 bases, with 11 bases between. CDR3 length: 12 amino acids. CDR3 sequence (DNA): TGTGCCTGGAGTAGGGGCGTCTGGACCCAGTACTTC. Amino acids: CAWSRGVWTQYF. Supplemented by reference TRBV30 and TRBJ2-5, the full variable domain reads SQTIHQWPATLVQPVGSPLSLECTVEGTSNPNLYWYRQAAGRGLQLLFYSVGIGQISSEVPQNLSASRPQDRQFILSSKKLLLSDSGFYLCAWSRGVWTQYFGPGTRLLVL.

In its sample, this clone was seen a few times. The chain has TRBV4-2 and TRBJ1-2, with 7 bases matching TRBD1. CDR3 size: 15 residues. V trimming: 4 bases; J trimming: 7 bases; junction bases outside the gene matches: 12. Germline CDR1 reads LGHNA; CDR2 reads YNFKEQ. CDR3 sequence reads: CASSPNPDRASGYTF. The CDR3 DNA sequence: TGTGCCAGCAGCCCGAACCCTGACAGGGCTAGTGGCTACACCTTC.

This clone was seen a few times. The sample carries other DNA sequences with the same CDR3. V usage is TRBV5-1 and J usage is TRBJ2-1, with D perhaps TRBD2 (6 bases). Trimming stripped 5 bases from V and 0 bases from J, with 9 bases between. CDR1 SGHRS and CDR2 YFSETQ come from the germline V gene. The CDR3 has 14 amino acids. As DNA, the CDR3 is TGCGCCAGCAGAGATAGCGGCTCCTACAATGAGCAGTTCTTC. Translated: CASRDSGSYNEQFF. Variable domain in full (rest from reference TRBV5-1 and TRBJ2-1): KAGVTQTPRYLIKTRGQQVTLSCSPISGHRSVSWYQQTPGQGLQFLFEYFSETQRNKGNFPGRFSGRQFSNSRSEMNVSTLELGDSALYLCASRDSGSYNEQFFGPGTRLTVL.

This chain uses TRBV6-5 with TRBJ1-4; 8 positions match TRBD1. This CDR3 is 15 amino acids long. Germline V gene lookup returns CDR1 MNHEY and CDR2 SVGAGI. With V trimmed by 6 bases and J by 8 bases, 11 bases remained unmatched. DNA for the CDR3: TGTGCCAGCAGCATCCCGACAGGGGAGGGAGAAAAACTGTTTTTT. It translates to CASSIPTGEGEKLFF.

This chain connects TRBV18 to TRBJ2-3; weak D call: TRBD2 (5 bases). Germline lookup yields CDR1 KGHSH and CDR2 LQKENI. V lost 6 bases, J lost 6 bases, and 16 bases lay in between. The CDR3 covers 14 residues. CDR3 residues: CASSIVEGKDTQYF. In nucleotides, the CDR3 is TGTGCCAGCTCGATTGTAGAGGGCAAGGATACGCAGTATTTT.

The count of this clone is one. The chain has TRBV4-1 and TRBJ2-1, with a possible D match to TRBD1 (6 bases). The germline V gene encodes CDR1 MGHRA and CDR2 YSYEKL. V was clipped by 1 base and J by 2 bases, with 18 bases between them. This CDR3 contains 18 residues. CDR3 sequence reads: CASSQGGRIAGPYNEQFF. DNA of the CDR3: TGCGCCAGCAGCCAAGGGGGGCGAATCGCGGGCCCCTACAATGAGCAGTTCTTC.

The J gene is TRBJ2-2, the V gene TRBV5-8, with TRBD1 identical over 8 bases. Germline lookup yields CDR1 SGHTS and CDR2 YDEGEE. The V gene end was trimmed by 8 bases and the J gene end by 4 bases; junction bases not matched to a gene: 4. The CDR3 extends over 13 amino acids. The CDR3 DNA reads TGTGCCAGTAACAGGGGGGTCACCGGGGAGCTGTTTTTT. It translates to CASNRGVTGELFF.

As concerns this clone: No DNA is shown, since the ends of the CDR3 on it are uncertain; the CDR3 is the one TCRdb lists. This chain's CDR3 is CSASWGQGANTF. The J gene is TRBJ1-2, the V gene TRBV20-1; TRBD1 was called by the table and not checked on the DNA. CDR1 DFQATT and CDR2 SNEGSKA come from the germline V gene (reference sequence). 12 amino acids form the CDR3, both terminal residues included.

The chain is built from TRBV10-1 and TRBJ2-3; the match to TRBD2 covers 8 bases. This CDR3 has 15 residues. V was pared by 5 bases and J by 3 bases, with 7 bases of the junction left unmatched. Germline CDR1 is WNHNN and CDR2 is SYGVQD (reference sequence). CDR3 DNA: TGCGCCAGCAGTACCGGACTAGCCCGAACAGATACGCAGTATTTT. Its protein product is CASSTGLARTDTQYF.

This clone was detected only a few times. The rearrangement uses TRBV5-1 and TRBJ2-1, with D unclear. The CDR3 is 16 residues long. The V end was cut by 4 bases, the J end by 0 bases, with 14 bases between. The V gene's germline CDR1 is SGHRS and CDR2 YFSETQ. CDR3 in DNA: TGCGCCAGCAGCCGCCTTAGCCCTGGCTCCTACAATGAGCAGTTCTTC. Translation: CASSRLSPGSYNEQFF.

J is TRBJ2-1 and V is TRBV7-6; D not certain. The length of the CDR3 is 18 residues. The V end was cut by 4 bases, the J end by 0 bases, with 19 bases between. The germline gives CDR1 SGHVS, CDR2 FNYEAQ. The CDR3 DNA sequence: TGTGCCAGCAGCTGGAATTGGGCCGATTCGAGCTCCTACAATGAGCAGTTCTTC. Translated, it gives CASSWNWADSSSYNEQFF.

The chain is built from TRBV7-8 and TRBJ2-3, with a tentative D call TRBD2 (6 bases). V shed 2 bases and J shed 0 bases, with 15 bases lying between them. CDR3 size: 17 residues. Germline V CDR1 and CDR2: SGHVS, FQNEAQ. CDR3 DNA sequence: TGTGCCAGCAGCTTATTGCGGCGAGGGACTAGCACAGATACGCAGTATTTT. Its translation: CASSLLRRGTSTDTQYF.